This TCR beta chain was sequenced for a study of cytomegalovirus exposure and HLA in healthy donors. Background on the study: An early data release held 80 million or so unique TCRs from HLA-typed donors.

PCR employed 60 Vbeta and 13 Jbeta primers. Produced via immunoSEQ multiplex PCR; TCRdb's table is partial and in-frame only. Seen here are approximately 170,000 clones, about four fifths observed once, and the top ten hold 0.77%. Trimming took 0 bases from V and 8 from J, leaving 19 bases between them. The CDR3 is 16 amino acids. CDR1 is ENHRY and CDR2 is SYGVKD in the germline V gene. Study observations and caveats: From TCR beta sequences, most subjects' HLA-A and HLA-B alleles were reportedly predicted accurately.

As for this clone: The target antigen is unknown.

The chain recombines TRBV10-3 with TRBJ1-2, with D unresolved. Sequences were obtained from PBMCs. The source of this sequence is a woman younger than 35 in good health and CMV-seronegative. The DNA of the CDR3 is TGTGCCATCAGTGAGTCGATTGGCCGCCCAGAGGCGGGCTACACCTTC. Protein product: CAISESIGRPEAGYTF.